This TCR beta chain is from a study of cytomegalovirus exposure and HLA in healthy donors. Across the study: Earlier, 180 million or so T cells were analyzed, and about 100 million unique TCR beta sequences were found among them. Study-wide results and limits: About 87% or about 30% of the time was how often most TCR beta V segments were productive, according to an earlier analysis. A later analysis associated 16,951 TCR beta sequences with HLA alleles at a 0.05 false discovery rate.

The primer mix had 60 Vbeta and 13 Jbeta primers. TCRdb keeps only in-frame clones here, not all; method: immunoSEQ multiplex PCR. In total, the table holds 80,000 to 95,000 clones. Each of the donors was a healthy bone marrow donor. The V end lost 0 bases, the J end lost 5 bases, and 12 bases lay between the germline ends. In germline, CDR1 is SGHNT, CDR2 YYREEE (reference sequence). The CDR3 runs to 14 residues. A remark on this clone: Its target is not known.

The source of this sequence is a woman in her twenties or thirties in good health and CMV-seronegative. The sequencing input was PBMCs. The rearrangement joins TRBV5-4 to TRBJ2-7; a possible D gene is TRBD2 (6 bases). The CDR3: CASSLGRGGNEQYF. DNA of the CDR3: TGTGCCAGCAGCTTGGGTAGGGGCGGGAACGAGCAGTACTTC.